Listed below are T cell receptor beta chains from one sample, sequenced in a study of T cell responses to AZD1222 COVID-19 vaccine. Some clones are missing from TCRdb's copy, which holds only in-frame ones; the method was immunoSEQ multiplex PCR. The sample contains around 130,000 clones, about 89% of which appear only once. The sequences come from peripheral blood, collected on day 0 of AZD1222 vaccination. These receptors all come from an adult in good health. Each CDR3 is given with its conserved first and last residue. Each record gives: clone size, D gene, J gene, V gene, CDR3 protein, CDR3 DNA. D genes are given only for firm matches. Expanded clones are given a class, and other clones once, few, many or no size at all.

size: -
D: TRBD1
J: TRBJ1-3
V: TRBV6-6
CDR3: CASSRGQGGWGTSGNTIYF
DNA: TGTGCCAGCAGTCGTGGACAGGGTGGCTGGGGCACCTCTGGAAACACCATATATTTT

size: few
D: -
J: TRBJ1-2
V: TRBV13
CDR3: CASSLAGGYTF
DNA: TGTGCCAGCAGCTTAGCGGGTGGCTACACCTTC

size: once
D: -
J: TRBJ1-5
V: TRBV7-8
CDR3: CASSLISTVAVDQPQHF
DNA: TGTGCCAGCAGCTTAATCTCGACGGTGGCAGTCGACCAGCCCCAGCATTTT

size: -
D: -
J: TRBJ2-1
V: TRBV3-1/TRBV3-2
CDR3: CASSQDPSRYNEQFF
DNA: TGTGCCAGCAGCCAAGATCCATCCAGGTACAATGAGCAGTTCTTC

size: once
D: TRBD1
J: TRBJ1-1
V: TRBV5-1
CDR3: CASSYDRVNTEAFF
DNA: TGCGCCAGCAGCTACGACAGGGTTAACACTGAAGCTTTCTTT

size: once
D: TRBD1
J: TRBJ1-5
V: TRBV27
CDR3: CASSIEGTGYQPQHF
DNA: TGTGCCAGCAGTATAGAAGGGACAGGGTATCAGCCCCAGCATTTT

size: -
D: -
J: TRBJ1-5
V: TRBV30
CDR3: CAWSVLGAGAPQPQHF
DNA: TGTGCCTGGAGTGTACTGGGGGCAGGGGCTCCTCAGCCCCAGCATTTT

size: -
D: -
J: TRBJ1-4
V: TRBV19
CDR3: CASRSGANNEKLFF
DNA: TGTGCCAGTAGATCGGGGGCGAATAATGAAAAACTGTTTTTT

size: -
D: -
J: TRBJ1-1
V: TRBV5-1
CDR3: CASSLLGLNTEAFF
DNA: TGCGCCAGCAGCTTGCTAGGGTTGAACACTGAAGCTTTCTTT

size: -
D: TRBD1
J: TRBJ1-1
V: TRBV19
CDR3: CASITQGAYTEAFF
DNA: TGTGCCAGTATTACACAGGGGGCCTACACTGAAGCTTTCTTT

size: many
D: TRBD1
J: TRBJ1-1
V: TRBV6-5
CDR3: CASRRTGAEAFF
DNA: TGTGCCAGCAGACGGACAGGGGCGGAAGCTTTCTTT

size: -
D: -
J: TRBJ2-7
V: TRBV11-2
CDR3: CASSFNDGYEQYF
DNA: TGTGCCAGCAGTTTCAACGACGGCTACGAGCAGTACTTC

size: -
D: -
J: TRBJ1-6
V: TRBV10-3
CDR3: CAIAVSGENSPLHF
DNA: TGTGCCATCGCCGTGTCCGGGGAGAATTCACCCCTCCACTTT

size: -
D: -
J: TRBJ1-1
V: TRBV19
CDR3: CASSIDHGVNAFF
DNA: TGTGCCAGTAGTATAGATCACGGGGTGAATGCTTTCTTT

size: once
D: -
J: TRBJ2-7
V: TRBV5-6
CDR3: CASRGAGLYEQYF
DNA: TGTGCCAGCAGGGGGGCAGGACTCTACGAGCAGTACTTC

size: -
D: -
J: TRBJ2-5
V: TRBV11-2
CDR3: CASSFVLGHLNF
DNA: TGTGCCAGCAGCTTCGTTCTGGGACACCTAAACTTC

size: -
D: TRBD2
J: TRBJ2-2
V: TRBV19
CDR3: CASSPRTSGNTGELFF
DNA: TGTGCCAGTAGTCCCCGGACTAGCGGGAACACCGGGGAGCTGTTTTTT

size: -
D: -
J: TRBJ1-4
V: TRBV28
CDR3: CASSLAGRKLFF
DNA: TGTGCCAGCAGTTTAGCGGGGAGAAAACTGTTTTTT

size: -
D: TRBD1
J: TRBJ2-3
V: TRBV29-1
CDR3: CSGGGDRPTDTQYF
DNA: TGCAGCGGGGGTGGGGACAGACCCACAGATACGCAGTATTTT

size: -
D: -
J: TRBJ2-2
V: TRBV3-1/TRBV3-2
CDR3: CASRRGGTGELFF
DNA: TGTGCCAGCAGACGGGGAGGTACCGGGGAGCTGTTTTTT

size: -
D: -
J: TRBJ2-2
V: TRBV19
CDR3: CASRLGNTGELFF
DNA: TGTGCCAGTAGGCTGGGCAACACCGGGGAGCTGTTTTTT

size: -
D: -
J: TRBJ1-6
V: TRBV7-8
CDR3: CASSLAAGAGPLHF
DNA: TGTGCCAGCAGCTTAGCGGCAGGGGCTGGGCCCCTCCACTTT

size: once
D: TRBD1
J: TRBJ1-2
V: TRBV18
CDR3: CASSPQTGSNYGYTF
DNA: TGTGCCAGCTCACCCCAGACAGGGTCCAACTATGGCTACACCTTC

size: -
D: -
J: TRBJ1-1
V: TRBV3-1/TRBV3-2
CDR3: CASSPPGTEAFF
DNA: TGTGCCAGCAGCCCCCCTGGTACTGAAGCTTTCTTT

size: -
D: -
J: TRBJ1-3
V: TRBV4-1
CDR3: CASSQDRVTGNTIYF
DNA: TGCGCCAGCAGCCAAGACAGGGTGACTGGAAACACCATATATTTT

size: many
D: -
J: TRBJ1-2
V: TRBV19
CDR3: CASSPRDNYGYTF
DNA: TGTGCCAGTAGTCCCCGGGACAACTATGGCTACACCTTC

size: -
D: TRBD1
J: TRBJ1-1
V: TRBV11-2
CDR3: CASSTLQGRRTEAFF
DNA: TGTGCCAGCAGCACCCTACAGGGGAGAAGGACTGAAGCTTTCTTT

size: -
D: -
J: TRBJ1-4
V: TRBV9
CDR3: CASSVENGGNEKLFF
DNA: TGTGCCAGCAGCGTAGAAAACGGGGGTAATGAAAAACTGTTTTTT

size: -
D: -
J: TRBJ2-2
V: TRBV30
CDR3: CAWSPANTGELFF
DNA: TGTGCCTGGAGCCCAGCGAACACCGGGGAGCTGTTTTTT

size: -
D: -
J: TRBJ1-5
V: TRBV30
CDR3: CAWSEGRSNQPQHF
DNA: TGTGCCTGGAGTGAGGGGAGGAGCAATCAGCCCCAGCATTTT

size: -
D: -
J: TRBJ2-7
V: TRBV29-1
CDR3: CSVMDYTNSYEQYF
DNA: TGCAGCGTGATGGACTATACGAACTCCTACGAGCAGTACTTC

size: -
D: -
J: TRBJ1-1
V: TRBV19
CDR3: CASAGWHRADTEAFF
DNA: TGTGCCAGCGCGGGATGGCACAGGGCGGACACTGAAGCTTTCTTT

size: -
D: TRBD2
J: TRBJ2-1
V: TRBV2
CDR3: CASTHLGGNEQFF
DNA: TGTGCCAGCACTCACCTGGGGGGGAATGAGCAGTTCTTC

size: -
D: -
J: TRBJ2-6
V: TRBV6-1
CDR3: CASSEDTSSGANVLTF
DNA: TGTGCCAGCAGTGAAGACACGAGCTCTGGGGCCAACGTCCTGACTTTC

size: -
D: TRBD2
J: TRBJ2-2
V: TRBV3-1/TRBV3-2
CDR3: CASSYGLAGNTGELFF
DNA: TGTGCCAGCAGCTACGGGCTAGCGGGGAACACCGGGGAGCTGTTTTTT

size: -
D: -
J: TRBJ1-2
V: TRBV7-3
CDR3: CASSPSTGDYGYTF
DNA: TGTGCCAGCAGCCCCTCAACAGGAGACTATGGCTACACCTTC

size: once
D: TRBD1
J: TRBJ1-4
V: TRBV7-9
CDR3: CASSLRQGNEKLFF
DNA: TGTGCCAGCAGCTTAAGACAGGGGAATGAAAAACTGTTTTTT

size: -
D: TRBD1
J: TRBJ1-1
V: TRBV30
CDR3: CAWTDRVDTEAFF
DNA: TGTGCCTGGACAGACAGGGTGGACACTGAAGCTTTCTTT

size: -
D: -
J: TRBJ1-2
V: TRBV18
CDR3: CASSPERKVGYTF
DNA: TGTGCCAGCTCACCCGAGCGGAAGGTTGGCTACACCTTC

size: -
D: -
J: TRBJ2-1
V: TRBV6-1
CDR3: CASSDRRVPYNEQFF
DNA: TGTGCCAGCAGTGATAGGCGGGTCCCGTACAATGAGCAGTTCTTC

size: -
D: -
J: TRBJ2-2
V: TRBV9
CDR3: CASSAPGDTGELFF
DNA: TGTGCCAGCAGCGCTCCAGGGGACACCGGGGAGCTGTTTTTT

size: -
D: -
J: TRBJ1-1
V: TRBV12-5
CDR3: CASGLGGWNTEAFF
DNA: TGTGCTAGTGGTTTGGGTGGGTGGAACACTGAAGCTTTCTTT

size: -
D: -
J: TRBJ1-2
V: TRBV25-1
CDR3: CASSQKAGGYGYTF
DNA: TGTGCCAGCAGCCAAAAAGCGGGGGGCTATGGCTACACCTTC

size: once
D: -
J: TRBJ2-1
V: TRBV5-6
CDR3: CASSSVLGDEQFF
DNA: TGTGCCAGCAGCTCGGTACTAGGGGATGAGCAGTTCTTC

size: once
D: -
J: TRBJ2-3
V: TRBV5-1
CDR3: CASSLVAASTDTQYF
DNA: TGCGCCAGCAGCTTGGTCGCAGCTAGCACAGATACGCAGTATTTT

size: -
D: -
J: TRBJ1-2
V: TRBV5-5
CDR3: CASSPGGGPYGHTF
DNA: TGTGCCAGCAGCCCCGGCGGGGGGCCATATGGCCACACCTTC

size: -
D: TRBD1
J: TRBJ1-4
V: TRBV6-5
CDR3: CASGSQGTFGKLFF
DNA: TGTGCCAGCGGGTCACAGGGGACCTTTGGGAAACTGTTTTTT